This is a list of T cell receptor beta chains from one sample in a study of OX40 agonist ivuxolimab in advanced cancers. The protocol was immunoSEQ multiplex PCR, while the TCRdb copy is restricted to in-frame clones and leaves out a portion. The sample includes over 40,000 clones, more than 70% of them seen just once. This sample comprised CD4+ or CD8+ T cells sorted from blood, obtained in a trial of the OX40 agonist ivuxolimab. All receptors derive from an adult with an advanced solid tumor such as melanoma, head and neck, liver or kidney cancer. CDR3s include the opening cysteine and the closing phenylalanine or tryptophan. The order of the fields is V gene, clone size, D gene, J gene, CDR3 protein, CDR3 DNA. D genes are given only for firm matches. Expanded clones get a size class; other rows say once, few or many, or leave the size out.

V: TRBV2; size: -; D: TRBD1; J: TRBJ1-2; CDR3: CASRTTGGEDYGYTF; DNA: TGTGCCAGCAGGACGACAGGGGGCGAGGACTATGGCTACACCTTC
V: TRBV5-6; size: -; D: -; J: TRBJ1-6; CDR3: CASSLGQLNSPLHF; DNA: TGTGCCAGCAGCTTGGGGCAGTTGAATTCACCCCTCCACTTT
V: TRBV6-6; size: -; D: -; J: TRBJ1-5; CDR3: CASSYSIQGNQPQHF; DNA: TGTGCCAGCAGTTACTCGATTCAGGGGAATCAGCCCCAGCATTTT
V: TRBV9; size: -; D: -; J: TRBJ2-7; CDR3: CASSVGVGDVLGYEQYF; DNA: TGTGCCAGCAGCGTAGGGGTTGGGGATGTGCTAGGCTACGAGCAGTACTTC
V: TRBV5-1; size: -; D: -; J: TRBJ2-2; CDR3: CASSLASLTGELFF; DNA: TGCGCCAGCAGCTTGGCCAGTCTCACCGGGGAGCTGTTTTTT
V: TRBV14; size: -; D: TRBD2; J: TRBJ2-7; CDR3: CASSQDRLATYEQYF; DNA: TGTGCCAGCAGCCAAGATAGACTAGCGACTTACGAGCAGTACTTC
V: TRBV29-1; size: -; D: -; J: TRBJ2-7; CDR3: CSVDVDHTYEQYF; DNA: TGCAGCGTTGATGTGGACCACACCTACGAGCAGTACTTC
V: TRBV5-4; size: few; D: -; J: TRBJ1-1; CDR3: CASSPGRLTDEAFF; DNA: TGTGCCAGCAGCCCGGGAAGGCTAACCGATGAAGCTTTCTTT
V: TRBV28; size: -; D: -; J: TRBJ2-3; CDR3: CASSLQTGTQYF; DNA: TGTGCCAGCAGTCTCCAGACGGGTACGCAGTATTTT
V: TRBV7-2; size: -; D: -; J: TRBJ1-6; CDR3: CASSSEGVADSPLHF; DNA: TGTGCCAGCAGCTCAGAAGGGGTTGCGGATTCACCCCTCCACTTT
V: TRBV9; size: -; D: -; J: TRBJ1-6; CDR3: CASSVGQGGSPLHF; DNA: TGTGCCAGCAGCGTAGGGCAGGGAGGCTCACCCCTCCACTTT
V: TRBV11-3; size: -; D: TRBD1; J: TRBJ1-3; CDR3: CASSPGQGPGNTIYF; DNA: TGTGCCAGCAGCCCGGGACAGGGGCCTGGAAACACCATATATTTT
V: TRBV10-2; size: -; D: TRBD1; J: TRBJ2-2; CDR3: CAIRPGQGAVIGELFF; DNA: TGCGCCATCCGCCCGGGACAGGGGGCGGTTATCGGGGAGCTGTTTTTT
V: TRBV4-2; size: -; D: TRBD2; J: TRBJ2-3; CDR3: CASSQARGEADTQYF; DNA: TGTGCCAGCAGCCAAGCGCGGGGGGAGGCAGATACGCAGTATTTT
V: TRBV30; size: -; D: -; J: TRBJ2-7; CDR3: CAWGTVSYEQYF; DNA: TGTGCCTGGGGGACGGTCTCCTACGAGCAGTACTTC
V: TRBV7-8; size: few; D: -; J: TRBJ1-1; CDR3: CASRYDVMGEAFF; DNA: TGTGCCAGCAGATACGACGTGATGGGAGAAGCTTTCTTT
V: TRBV28; size: -; D: TRBD1; J: TRBJ2-7; CDR3: CASSLSRRQGDPYEQYF; DNA: TGTGCCAGCAGTTTATCACGCCGACAGGGGGATCCCTACGAGCAGTACTTC
V: TRBV7-8; size: -; D: TRBD2; J: TRBJ2-7; CDR3: CASSLREGKSHEQYF; DNA: TGTGCCAGCAGCCTACGGGAGGGGAAATCCCACGAGCAGTACTTC
V: TRBV6-6; size: -; D: TRBD2; J: TRBJ2-5; CDR3: CASRLRTSPFQETQYF; DNA: TGTGCCAGCAGGCTAAGGACTAGTCCGTTCCAAGAGACCCAGTACTTC
V: TRBV6-5; size: -; D: -; J: TRBJ1-5; CDR3: CASSATSYSNQPQHF; DNA: TGTGCCAGCAGTGCTACCTCCTATAGCAATCAGCCCCAGCATTTT
V: TRBV18; size: -; D: TRBD1; J: TRBJ1-5; CDR3: CASSQTGGPMSNQPQHF; DNA: TGTGCCAGCTCCCAGACAGGGGGACCCATGAGCAATCAGCCCCAGCATTTT
V: TRBV7-3; size: -; D: -; J: TRBJ2-2; CDR3: CASSFRPGELFF; DNA: TGTGCCAGCAGCTTTCGGCCCGGGGAGCTGTTTTTT
V: TRBV6-5; size: -; D: -; J: TRBJ1-2; CDR3: CASSYSVKERYTF; DNA: TGTGCCAGCAGTTACTCGGTCAAGGAGCGCTACACCTTC
V: TRBV9; size: -; D: -; J: TRBJ2-7; CDR3: CASSALVTGEQYF; DNA: TGTGCCAGCAGCGCTTTGGTTACGGGCGAGCAGTACTTC
V: TRBV19; size: -; D: -; J: TRBJ1-1; CDR3: CASSRFQNTEAFF; DNA: TGTGCCAGTAGTAGGTTCCAGAACACTGAAGCTTTCTTT
V: TRBV10-3; size: -; D: TRBD1; J: TRBJ2-6; CDR3: CAININRGSGANVLTF; DNA: TGTGCCATCAATATAAACAGGGGCTCTGGGGCCAACGTCCTGACTTTC
V: TRBV2; size: -; D: TRBD1; J: TRBJ2-5; CDR3: CASSRDRGEKTQYF; DNA: TGTGCCAGCAGTCGTGACAGGGGTGAAAAGACCCAGTACTTC
V: TRBV2; size: -; D: -; J: TRBJ1-1; CDR3: CASRGGQRFVNTEAFF; DNA: TGTGCCAGCAGGGGAGGACAGCGCTTTGTGAACACTGAAGCTTTCTTT
V: TRBV10-3; size: -; D: TRBD2; J: TRBJ2-7; CDR3: CAIMSSLAGLEQYF; DNA: TGTGCCATCATGAGTAGTCTAGCGGGATTAGAGCAGTACTTC